This TCR beta chain was observed in a study of CD8 T cells in Susac syndrome. Negative magnetic isolation gave CD8+ and CD4+ cells; FACS enriched CD8+ TEMRA. Germline CDR1 SGHAT, CDR2 FQDESV (reference sequence). The CDR3 length is 17 residues. Between the trimmed V and J ends, which lost 2 bases and 1 base, there was a span of 17 bases. Remarks on this clonotype: Its target is unknown.

Findings of the study overall: As the study acknowledged, the number of individuals in its TCR sequencing and HLA analysis was relatively small.

Random hexamers were used to reverse transcribe the RNA input (about 0.45 to 1 ug). TCRdb reprocessed the immunoSEQ multiplex PCR reads with MiXCR, giving one entry per CDR3 protein. This repertoire shows 100,000 to 150,000 distinct CDR3 sequences, roughly 80% found once; its top ten account for 0.45% to 0.6%. This chain links TRBV11-1 with TRBJ1-1; perhaps TRBD1 as D (5 bases). The receptor's source is a human donor with multiple sclerosis. Specimen: CD8+ T cells from PBMCs. CDR3 sequence (DNA): TGTGCCAGCAGCTTAACGGGACCGTTAGGATCGAACACTGAAGCTTTCTTT. This encodes CASSLTGPLGSNTEAFF.